These 28 T cell receptor beta chains originate from one sample sequenced in a study of blood T cell repertoires in COVID-19. Sequencing used immunoSEQ multiplex PCR; TCRdb keeps in-frame clones, though not all of them. The repertoire holds roughly 200,000 clones, with about 90% as singletons. The specimen was peripheral blood. These TCRs come from a woman younger than 30 who had recovered from COVID-19.

This chain joins TRBV28 and TRBJ2-2; D may be TRBD1 (5 bases). The CDR3 has 15 amino acids. Germline assignment: CDR1 MDHEN and CDR2 SYDVKM. V was clipped by 3 bases and J by 2 bases, with 10 bases between them. This CDR3 reads CASSLLGANTGELFF. The DNA of the CDR3 is TGTGCCAGCAGTTTGCTAGGGGCTAACACCGGGGAGCTGTTTTTT.

This chain uses TRBV7-3 with TRBJ2-3, with a possible D match to TRBD1 (6 bases). The germline CDR1 and CDR2 sequences are SGHTA and FQGTGA. This CDR3 has 14 residues. V gave up 4 bases and J gave up 4 bases, with 12 bases separating them. CDR3 amino acids: CASSWTATADTQYF. CDR3 DNA sequence: TGTGCCAGCAGCTGGACAGCCACGGCAGATACGCAGTATTTT.

This rearrangement joins TRBV5-1 to TRBJ1-1; 7 bases fit TRBD1. CDR1 is SGHRS, CDR2 YFSETQ, per germline. The CDR3 totals 19 residues. V dropped 0 bases and J dropped 1; count of bases not matched to a gene: 15. This CDR3 is CASSLVPRGTTRKNTEAFF. CDR3 in DNA: TGCGCCAGCAGCTTGGTACCCAGGGGGACCACACGGAAGAACACTGAAGCTTTCTTT.

The V gene is TRBV2, the J gene TRBJ2-7, with TRBD2 matching over 12 bases. The CDR3 consists of 16 residues. Germline V gene data show CDR1 as SNHLY and CDR2 as FYNNEI. Trimming took 3 bases from V and 6 from J; bases not matched to a gene: 9. The CDR3 DNA is TGTGCCAGCAGTGAGATACGACTAGCGGGAGTCGGCGAGCAGTACTTC. Translating gives CASSEIRLAGVGEQYF.

Of note for this clone: A junction end diverges from the germline sequence, so it may reflect a read error. The chain has TRBV27 and TRBJ2-4; D might be TRBD2 (6 bases). Germline loops: CDR1 MNHEY, CDR2 SMNVEV (reference sequence). The CDR3 sequence is 13 residues long. In DNA form, the CDR3 reads TGTGCCAGCAGTCGCCGCCGGGACTCCATTCTACACTTC. Its protein is CASSRRRDSILHF.

The chain combines TRBV10-3 with TRBJ2-4; D is perhaps TRBD2 (6 bases). Per germline, CDR1 ENHRY and CDR2 SYGVKD. The V gene lost 1 base and the J gene lost 6 bases, with 16 bases spanning the gap. This CDR3 is built from 16 residues. CDR3 loop: CAISEYPEGRRNIQYF. CDR3 coding DNA: TGTGCCATCAGTGAGTACCCAGAGGGGAGGAGAAACATTCAGTACTTC.

The rearrangement joins TRBV4-1 to TRBJ1-1, with D perhaps matching TRBD1 (5 bases). Trimming stripped 1 base from V and 7 bases from J, with 10 bases between. The V gene's germline CDR1 is MGHRA and CDR2 YSYEKL. This CDR3 comprises 13 residues. CDR3 sequence: CASSQATAYEAFF. DNA of the CDR3: TGCGCCAGCAGCCAAGCGACAGCTTATGAAGCTTTCTTT.

V and J are TRBV13 and TRBJ2-1, with D possibly TRBD1 on 6 matching bases. Germline V lookup: CDR1 PRHDT, CDR2 FYEKMQ (reference sequence). CDR3 length: 11 residues. V was clipped by 4 bases and J by 12 bases, with 10 bases between them. The CDR3 sequence is CASSSGQGQFF. DNA for the CDR3: TGTGCCAGCAGCTCGGGACAAGGGCAGTTCTTC.

The J gene is TRBJ2-1, the V gene TRBV9, with TRBD2 matching 15 bases. V was clipped by 3 bases and J by 9 bases; unmatched bases: 13. Germline values: CDR1 SGDLS, CDR2 YYNGEE. The CDR3 contains 18 residues. The CDR3: CASSELGLAGGPGSEQFF. CDR3 DNA sequence: TGTGCCAGCAGCGAGCTCGGACTAGCGGGAGGGCCAGGGAGTGAGCAGTTCTTC.

The chain combines TRBV5-1 with TRBJ1-4; D remains ambiguous. The CDR3 runs to 16 residues. Per germline, CDR1 SGHRS and CDR2 YFSETQ. The ends were cut back, 4 bases at V and 0 bases at J, with 13 bases in the middle. CDR3 DNA: TGCGCCAGCAGCCCTTCTCTCGGAGCAACTAATGAAAAACTGTTTTTT. Translated: CASSPSLGATNEKLFF. The whole variable domain, remainder taken from reference TRBV5-1 and TRBJ1-4, is KAGVTQTPRYLIKTRGQQVTLSCSPISGHRSVSWYQQTPGQGLQFLFEYFSETQRNKGNFPGRFSGRQFSNSRSEMNVSTLELGDSALYLCASSPSLGATNEKLFFGSGTQLSVL.

The chain joins TRBV30 to TRBJ2-5; 8 bases are a match to TRBD1. This CDR3 comprises 14 residues. Trimming at V came to 3 bases and at J to 6 bases, leaving 9 bases not matched to a gene. CDR1 is GTSNPN and CDR2 is SVGIG in the germline V gene (reference sequence). For the CDR3, the DNA is TGTGCCTGGAGCAGGACAGGGATTCTTCAGACCCAGTACTTC. Amino acids: CAWSRTGILQTQYF.

This chain connects TRBV7-3 to TRBJ1-1, with 8 bases lining up with TRBD1. Looked up from germline, CDR1 is SGHTA and CDR2 is FQGTGA. Trimming cost V 4 bases and J 9 bases; bases outside gene matches: 4. The CDR3 sequence is 12 residues long. The CDR3 nucleotides read TGTGCCAGCAGCTCCGGACAGGGACAAGCTTTCTTT. It translates to CASSSGQGQAFF. The whole variable domain, remainder taken from reference TRBV7-3 and TRBJ1-1, is GAGVSQTPSNKVTEKGKYVELRCDPISGHTALYWYRQSLGQGPEFLIYFQGTGAADDSGLPNDRFFAVRPEGSVSTLKIQRTERGDSAVYLCASSSGQGQAFFGQGTRLTVV.

The CDR3 sequence: CASSPGTPSGNTIYF. As DNA, the CDR3 is TGTGCCAGCAGCCCCGGGACTCCATCTGGAAACACCATATATTTT. The gene calls are TRBV7-2 and TRBJ1-3, with D maybe TRBD1 (5 bases). Trimming shortened V by 5 bases and J by 1 base, and 12 bases separated the two germline ends. Per the germline V gene, CDR1 is SGHTA and CDR2 is FQGNSA. This CDR3 spans 15 amino acids.

The rearrangement uses TRBV7-3 and TRBJ2-3; 8 bases fit TRBD2. V lost 5 bases and J lost 1; bases outside the gene matches: 8. This CDR3 contains 16 residues. CDR1 is SGHTA and CDR2 is FQGTGA in the germline V gene. The CDR3 sequence: CASSLRPGLGTDTQYF. In DNA, the CDR3 is TGTGCCAGCAGCCTGCGGCCGGGACTAGGCACAGATACGCAGTATTTT.

The chain carries TRBV4-1 and TRBJ2-1; possibly TRBD2 for D (6 bases). V gave up 6 bases and J gave up 8 bases, with 23 bases separating them. CDR3 length: 16 amino acids. Germline values: CDR1 MGHRA, CDR2 YSYEKL. CDR3 sequence (DNA): TGCGCCAGCAGTTACGGGACTTCTCAAGTTGTGGATGAGCAGTTCTTC. It encodes CASSYGTSQVVDEQFF.

V and J are TRBV7-2 and TRBJ2-1, with 14 bases aligning to TRBD2. Germline CDR1 and CDR2: SGHTA and FQGNSA. The length of the CDR3 is 16 residues. J was trimmed by 14 bases and V by 5 bases; bases with no gene match: 14. CDR3 sequence (DNA): TGTGCCAGCAGCCCCCCAGGGACTAGCGGGAGTCGTGTAGAGTTCTTC. Translating gives CASSPPGTSGSRVEFF. Filled out from reference TRBV7-2 and TRBJ2-1, the complete variable domain reads GAGVSQSPSNKVTEKGKDVELRCDPISGHTALYWYRQSLGQGLEFLIYFQGNSAPDKSGLPSDRFSAERTGGSVSTLTIQRTQQEDSAVYLCASSPPGTSGSRVEFFGPGTRLTVL.

This chain uses TRBV30 with TRBJ1-2, with D unclear. Per the germline V gene, CDR1 is GTSNPN and CDR2 is SVGIG (reference sequence). V lost 6 bases and J 3 bases, leaving 26 bases between the germline ends. This CDR3 spans 17 amino acids. CDR3 protein: CACSTRTATVYDYGYTF. In DNA, the CDR3 is TGTGCCTGCTCCACCCGTACCGCTACAGTCTACGACTATGGCTACACCTTC.

The rearrangement joins TRBV5-8 to TRBJ1-2; 7 bases line up with TRBD1. The CDR3 runs to 16 residues. J was trimmed by 4 bases and V by 4 bases; bases with no gene match: 13. Per germline, CDR1 SGHTS and CDR2 YDEGEE. For the CDR3, the DNA is TGTGCCAGCAGCCTGGCGACAGGGATCGCCTCCTATGGCTACACCTTC. It encodes CASSLATGIASYGYTF.

This chain links TRBV5-8 with TRBJ1-4, with 7 bases lining up with TRBD1. With 0 bases clipped from V and 7 bases from J, the junction kept 6 bases outside the gene matches. CDR3 length: 15 residues. The germline V gene has CDR1 SGHTS and CDR2 YDEGEE. The CDR3 DNA sequence: TGTGCCAGCAGCTTGGGACAGGGAGGAAGTGAAAAACTGTTTTTT. This codes for CASSLGQGGSEKLFF. Supplemented by reference TRBV5-8 and TRBJ1-4, the full variable domain reads EAGVTQSPTHLIKTRGQQATLRCSPISGHTSVYWYQQALGLGLQFLLWYDEGEERNRGNFPPRFSGRQFPNYSSELNVNALELEDSALYLCASSLGQGGSEKLFFGSGTQLSVL.

The chain joins TRBV7-8 to TRBJ1-1, with D unresolved. V was cut by 2 bases and J by 1 base, with 14 bases left in between. The CDR3 is made up of 16 amino acids. Per germline, CDR1 SGHVS and CDR2 FQNEAQ. The CDR3: CASSLTIRPQNTEAFF. As DNA, the CDR3 is TGTGCCAGCAGCTTAACTATTCGACCCCAGAACACTGAAGCTTTCTTT.

The rearrangement uses TRBV28 and TRBJ1-2, with TRBD1 matching 9 bases. This CDR3 is 14 amino acids long. Trimming took 5 bases from V and 7 from J; bases not matched to a gene: 8. Looked up from germline, CDR1 is MDHEN and CDR2 is SYDVKM. The CDR3 protein is CASSPTTGGSGYTF. CDR3 nucleotides: TGTGCCAGCAGTCCAACGACAGGGGGGAGTGGCTACACCTTC.

The genes are TRBV19 and TRBJ1-1; 7 bases align to TRBD1. The V gene's germline CDR1 is LNHDA and CDR2 SQIVND (reference sequence). J gave up 8 bases and V 6 bases, and 3 bases lay outside the gene matches. This CDR3 region has 11 residues. The CDR3 nucleotides read TGTGCCAGTAGCCTGGGACAGGAAGCTTTCTTT. Encoded protein: CASSLGQEAFF.

The rearrangement uses TRBV9 and TRBJ2-1, with TRBD1 identical over 7 bases. The CDR3 is made up of 14 amino acids. V trimming: 3 bases; J trimming: 8 bases; junction bases outside the gene matches: 8. Germline V lookup: CDR1 SGDLS, CDR2 YYNGEE. The CDR3 loop reads CASSGLTGIDEQFF. The CDR3 nucleotides are TGTGCCAGCAGCGGACTGACAGGGATCGATGAGCAGTTCTTC.

This clone was picked up one time. V gene TRBV12-5 combines with J gene TRBJ2-3; 16 bases match TRBD2. The CDR3 has 19 residues. J gave up 4 bases and V 4 bases, and 11 bases lay outside the gene matches. Germline values: CDR1 LGHNT, CDR2 FRNRAP. The CDR3 DNA reads as TGTGCTAGTGGTTCGGGACTAGCGGGAGGGCTTTCCTCACCAGATACGCAGTATTTT. Translation: CASGSGLAGGLSSPDTQYF.

The V call is TRBV12-3 or TRBV12-4, the J call TRBJ1-1; TRBD1 might be the D (6 bases). V lost 5 bases to trimming and J lost 4 bases, with 11 bases between them. CDR3 size: 13 residues. The CDR3 sequence: CASSTGWGTEAFF. The CDR3 DNA reads as TGTGCCAGCAGTACAGGGTGGGGCACTGAAGCTTTCTTT.

This chain joins TRBV11-1 and TRBJ2-7, with D tentatively TRBD2 (6 bases). The CDR3 contains 15 residues. V gave up 4 bases and J gave up 3 bases, with 16 bases separating them. Germline V gene sequence: CDR1 SGHAT, CDR2 FQDESV (reference sequence). Here the CDR3 reads CASSWGDSPFYEQYF. The CDR3 DNA sequence: TGTGCCAGCAGCTGGGGGGACTCGCCATTCTACGAGCAGTACTTC.

The rearrangement uses TRBV11-2 and TRBJ2-2; TRBD2 aligns across 8 bases. Germline CDR1 reads SGHAT; CDR2 reads FQNNGV. This CDR3 is built from 15 residues. J lost 6 bases, V lost 6 bases, and 9 bases had no gene match. The CDR3 is CASSYSGKGAGELFF. CDR3 coding DNA: TGTGCCAGCAGTTATAGCGGGAAAGGGGCCGGGGAGCTGTTTTTT. Combining the CDR3 with reference TRBV11-2 and TRBJ2-2 gives the whole variable domain EAGVAQSPRYKIIEKRQSVAFWCNPISGHATLYWYQQILGQGPKLLIQFQNNGVVDDSQLPKDRFSAERLKGVDSTLKIQPAKLEDSAVYLCASSYSGKGAGELFFGEGSRLTVL.

V and J are TRBV7-9 and TRBJ1-3; 7 nucleotides agree with TRBD1. Unmatched junction bases numbered 12, after V lost 1 base and J lost 3 bases. The CDR3 spans 18 residues. CDR1 SEHNR and CDR2 FQNEAQ come from the germline V gene (reference sequence). CDR3 sequence (DNA): TGTGCCAGCAGCTTAGTAACGGGGGACAGATCTTTTGGAAACACCATATATTTT. Encoded protein: CASSLVTGDRSFGNTIYF.